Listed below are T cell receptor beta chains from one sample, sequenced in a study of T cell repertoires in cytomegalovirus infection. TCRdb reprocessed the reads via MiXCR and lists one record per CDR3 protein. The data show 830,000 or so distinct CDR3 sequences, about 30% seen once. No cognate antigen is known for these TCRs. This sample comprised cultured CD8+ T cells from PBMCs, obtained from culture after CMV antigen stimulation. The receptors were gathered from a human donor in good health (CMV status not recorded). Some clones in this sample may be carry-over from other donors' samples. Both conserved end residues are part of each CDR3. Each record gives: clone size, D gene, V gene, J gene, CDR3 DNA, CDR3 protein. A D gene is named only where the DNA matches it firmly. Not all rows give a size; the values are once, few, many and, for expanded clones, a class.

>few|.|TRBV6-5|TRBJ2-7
TGTGCCAGCAGTTACCAGGGGACGGTCGTATACGAGCAGTACTTC
CASSYQGTVVYEQYF
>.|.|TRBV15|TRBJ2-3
TGTGCCACCAGCCCCTTCGGACAGACACAGGGAATCGGGACGCAGTATTTT
CATSPFGQTQGIGTQYF
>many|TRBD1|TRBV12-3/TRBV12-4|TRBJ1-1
TGTGCCAGCAGTGACACAGGGGGCACTGAAGCTTTCTTT
CASSDTGGTEAFF
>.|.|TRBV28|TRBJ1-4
TGTGCCAGCAGCCCCCCGATTTTGCCTAATGAAAAACTGTTTTTT
CASSPPILPNEKLFF
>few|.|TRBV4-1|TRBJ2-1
TGCGCCAGCAGCCAGAGCGACAGCTCCTACAATGAGCAGTTCTTC
CASSQSDSSYNEQFF
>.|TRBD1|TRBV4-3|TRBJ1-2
TGCGCCAGCAGCCATGCGGACAGGGTGAATGGCTACACCTTC
CASSHADRVNGYTF
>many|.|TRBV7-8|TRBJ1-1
TGTGCCAGCAGTCTAGGGTCCAGGGCGGCCACTGAAGCTTTCTTT
CASSLGSRAATEAFF
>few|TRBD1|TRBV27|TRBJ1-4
TGTGCCAGCAGTTCCCGGGACAGTTCTGAAAAACTGTTTTTT
CASSSRDSSEKLFF
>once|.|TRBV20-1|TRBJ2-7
TGCAGTGCTAGAGACCGGGACTCAAGGCCTACCGAGCAGTACTTC
CSARDRDSRPTEQYF
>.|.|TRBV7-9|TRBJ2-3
TGTGCCAGCAGCTACCCGGGGATTCCACGGGGGGATACGCAGTATTTT
CASSYPGIPRGDTQYF
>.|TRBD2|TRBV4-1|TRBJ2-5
TGCGCCAGCAGCCAAGATCCGGCTAGCGGGGACCAAGAGACCCAGTACTTC
CASSQDPASGDQETQYF
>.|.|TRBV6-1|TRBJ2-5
TGTGCCACCCTCGGGACCCAGTACTTC
CATLGTQYF
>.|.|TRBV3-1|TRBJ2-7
TGTGCCACCTCCAACCGTGGGACATCTTACGAGCAGTACTTC
CATSNRGTSYEQYF
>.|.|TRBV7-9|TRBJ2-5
TGTGCCAGCAGAAATAAGGGGCCCCCCTCCGATTCCGAGACCCAGTACTTC
CASRNKGPPSDSETQYF
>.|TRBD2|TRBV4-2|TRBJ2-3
TGTGCCAGCAGCGTCCAGCGGGGGAGCACAGATACGCAGTATTTT
CASSVQRGSTDTQYF
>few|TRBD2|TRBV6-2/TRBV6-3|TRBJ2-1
TGTGCCACCCGCCTAGCGGGGGGGCTCAATGAGCAGTTCTTC
CATRLAGGLNEQFF
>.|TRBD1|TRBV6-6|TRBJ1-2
TGTGCCAGCAGTTACTCCACTTGGCAGGGGGCAAAAAATGGCTACACCTTT
CASSYSTWQGAKNGYTF
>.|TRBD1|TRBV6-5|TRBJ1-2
TGTGCCAGCAGTCCGGGACAGCCCACTCGGGGCTACACCTTC
CASSPGQPTRGYTF
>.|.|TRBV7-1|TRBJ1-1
TGTGCCAGCCGTAGCCGAATGGACACTGAAGCTTTCTTT
CASRSRMDTEAFF
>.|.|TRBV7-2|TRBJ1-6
TGTGCCAGCAGCTTAGGAACACAAAGGCCCTATAATTCACCCCTCCACTTT
CASSLGTQRPYNSPLHF
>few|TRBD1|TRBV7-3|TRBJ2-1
TGTGCCAGCAGCGGCTACAGGGGCGGTGAGCAGTTCTTC
CASSGYRGGEQFF
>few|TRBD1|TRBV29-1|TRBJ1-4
TGCAGCGTCGTTGACAGGGGGCTTAACGGTGAAAAACTGTTTTTT
CSVVDRGLNGEKLFF
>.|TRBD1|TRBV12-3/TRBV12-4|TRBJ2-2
TGTGCCATCACGAAAGTCGACAGGGTGTCCGGGGAGCTGTTTTTT
CAITKVDRVSGELFF
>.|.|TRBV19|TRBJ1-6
TGTGCCAGTAATCCGAATTTCGGATATAATTCACCCCTCCACTTT
CASNPNFGYNSPLHF
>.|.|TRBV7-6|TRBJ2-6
TGTGCCAGCAGCTTAGAGACTACTGGGGCCAACGTCCTGACTTTC
CASSLETTGANVLTF
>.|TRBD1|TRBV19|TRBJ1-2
TGTGCCAGTTATCCGGGACAGGGGAACTATGGCTACACCTTC
CASYPGQGNYGYTF
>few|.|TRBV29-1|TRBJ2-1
TGCAGCGTTGTAGGTACAGGGAATAGCTCCTACAATGAGCAGTTCTTC
CSVVGTGNSSYNEQFF
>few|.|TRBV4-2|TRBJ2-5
TGTGCCAGCAGCCAAGAGTGGAGGGGGCAAGGGGAGACCCAGTACTTC
CASSQEWRGQGETQYF
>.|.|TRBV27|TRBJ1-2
TGTGCCAGCAGCAGGGGCAGAACAGATTCGGCCTATGGCTACACCTTC
CASSRGRTDSAYGYTF
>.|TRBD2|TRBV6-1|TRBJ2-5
TGTACCAGCGGGCTTCGGACTAGCGGAAAAGAGACCCAGTACTTC
CTSGLRTSGKETQYF
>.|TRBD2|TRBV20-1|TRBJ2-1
TGCAGTCAAAGCGGAGGTAGCGGGGGGGACAATGAGCAGTTCTTC
CSQSGGSGGDNEQFF
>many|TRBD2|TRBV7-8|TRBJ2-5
TGTGCCAGCAGCGGGACTAGCGGGGGTCAGACCCAGTACTTC
CASSGTSGGQTQYF